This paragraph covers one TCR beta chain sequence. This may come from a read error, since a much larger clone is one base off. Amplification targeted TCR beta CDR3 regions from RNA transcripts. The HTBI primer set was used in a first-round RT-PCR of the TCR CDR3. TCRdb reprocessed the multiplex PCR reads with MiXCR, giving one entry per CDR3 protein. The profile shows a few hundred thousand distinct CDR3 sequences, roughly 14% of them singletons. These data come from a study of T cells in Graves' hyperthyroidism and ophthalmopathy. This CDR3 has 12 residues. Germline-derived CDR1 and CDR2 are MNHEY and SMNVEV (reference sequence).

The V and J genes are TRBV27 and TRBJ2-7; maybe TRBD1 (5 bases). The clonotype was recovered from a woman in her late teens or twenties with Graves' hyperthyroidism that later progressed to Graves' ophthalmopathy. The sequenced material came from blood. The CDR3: CASSETVYERYF. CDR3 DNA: TGTGCCAGCAGTGAGACAGTCTACGAGCGGTACTTC.